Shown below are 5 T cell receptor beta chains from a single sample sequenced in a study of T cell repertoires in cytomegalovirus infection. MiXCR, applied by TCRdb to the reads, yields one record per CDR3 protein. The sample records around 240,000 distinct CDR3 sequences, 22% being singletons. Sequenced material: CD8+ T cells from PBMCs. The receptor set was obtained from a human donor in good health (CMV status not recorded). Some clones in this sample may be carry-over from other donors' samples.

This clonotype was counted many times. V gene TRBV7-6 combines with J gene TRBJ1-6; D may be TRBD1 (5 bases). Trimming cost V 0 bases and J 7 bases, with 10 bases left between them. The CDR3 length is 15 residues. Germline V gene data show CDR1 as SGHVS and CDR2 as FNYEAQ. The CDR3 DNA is TGTGCCAGCAGCTTAGCTCAGGGTATGAATTCACCCCTCCACTTT. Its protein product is CASSLAQGMNSPLHF.

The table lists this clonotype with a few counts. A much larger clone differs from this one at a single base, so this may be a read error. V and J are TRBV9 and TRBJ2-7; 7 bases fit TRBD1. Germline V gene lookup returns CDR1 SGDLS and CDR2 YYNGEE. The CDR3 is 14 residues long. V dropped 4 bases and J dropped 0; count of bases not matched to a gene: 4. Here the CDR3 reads CASSRGQSSYEQYF. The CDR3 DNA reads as TGTGCCAGCAGCCGGGGACAGAGCTCCTACGAGCAGTACTTC.

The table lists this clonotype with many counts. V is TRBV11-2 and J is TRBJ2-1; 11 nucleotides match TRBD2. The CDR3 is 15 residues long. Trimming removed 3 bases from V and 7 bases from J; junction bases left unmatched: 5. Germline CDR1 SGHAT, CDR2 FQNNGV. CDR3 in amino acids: CASSFPSGGSNEQFF. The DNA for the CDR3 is TGTGCCAGCAGCTTTCCTAGCGGGGGGTCTAATGAGCAGTTCTTC. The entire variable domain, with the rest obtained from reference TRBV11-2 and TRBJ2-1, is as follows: EAGVAQSPRYKIIEKRQSVAFWCNPISGHATLYWYQQILGQGPKLLIQFQNNGVVDDSQLPKDRFSAERLKGVDSTLKIQPAKLEDSAVYLCASSFPSGGSNEQFFGPGTRLTVL.

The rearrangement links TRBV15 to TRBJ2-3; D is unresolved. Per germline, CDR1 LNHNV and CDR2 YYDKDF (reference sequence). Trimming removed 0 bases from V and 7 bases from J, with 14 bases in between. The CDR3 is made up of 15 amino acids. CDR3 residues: CATSRELGLKNTQYF. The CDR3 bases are TGTGCCACCAGCAGAGAATTAGGCTTGAAGAATACGCAGTATTTT.

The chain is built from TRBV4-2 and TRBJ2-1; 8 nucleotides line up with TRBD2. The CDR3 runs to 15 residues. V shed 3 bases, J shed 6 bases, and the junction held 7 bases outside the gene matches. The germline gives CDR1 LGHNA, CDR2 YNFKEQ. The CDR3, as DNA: TGTGCCAGCAGCCAGTCGCGACTAGCGATCAATGAGCAGTTCTTC. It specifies CASSQSRLAINEQFF.